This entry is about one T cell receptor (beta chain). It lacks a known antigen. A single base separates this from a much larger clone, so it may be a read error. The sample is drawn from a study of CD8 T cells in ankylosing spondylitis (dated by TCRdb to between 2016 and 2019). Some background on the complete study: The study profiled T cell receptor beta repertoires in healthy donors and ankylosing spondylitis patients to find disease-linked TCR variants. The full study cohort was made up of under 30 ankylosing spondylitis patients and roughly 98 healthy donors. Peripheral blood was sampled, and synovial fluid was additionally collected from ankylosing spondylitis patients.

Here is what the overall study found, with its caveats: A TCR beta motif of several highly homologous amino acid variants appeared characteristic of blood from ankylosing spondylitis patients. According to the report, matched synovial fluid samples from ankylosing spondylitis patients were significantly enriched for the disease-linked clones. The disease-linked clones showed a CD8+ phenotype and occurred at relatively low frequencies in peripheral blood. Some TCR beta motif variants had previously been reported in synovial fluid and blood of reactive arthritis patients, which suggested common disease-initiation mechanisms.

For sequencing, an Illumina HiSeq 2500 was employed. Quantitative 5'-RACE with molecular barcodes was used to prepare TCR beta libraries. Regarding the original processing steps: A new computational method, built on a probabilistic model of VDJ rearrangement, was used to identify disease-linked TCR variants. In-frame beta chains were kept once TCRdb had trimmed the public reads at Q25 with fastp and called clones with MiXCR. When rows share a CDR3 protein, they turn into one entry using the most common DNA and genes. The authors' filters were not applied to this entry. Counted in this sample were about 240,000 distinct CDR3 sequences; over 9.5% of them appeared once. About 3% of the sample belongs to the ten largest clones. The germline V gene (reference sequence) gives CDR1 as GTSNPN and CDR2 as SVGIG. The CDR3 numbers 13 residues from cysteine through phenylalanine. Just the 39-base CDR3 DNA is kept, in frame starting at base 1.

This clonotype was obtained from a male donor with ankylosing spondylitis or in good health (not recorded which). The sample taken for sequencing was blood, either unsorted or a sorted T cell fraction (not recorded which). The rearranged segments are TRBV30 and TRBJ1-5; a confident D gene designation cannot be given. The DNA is TGTGCCTCGAGTGTAGAGGGATATCAGCCCCAGCATTTT. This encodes CASSVEGYQPQHF.